The clone carrying this T cell receptor (gamma chain) was observed a handful of times. A much bigger clone sits one base away, suggesting this may be a read error. Trimming took 0 bases from V and 8 from J; bases not matched to a gene: 9. The CDR3 extends over 15 amino acids. CDR1 GITISATS and CDR2 ISYDGTV come from the germline V gene (reference sequence). This sample stems from a study of gamma-delta chains in newborns, infants, children. On the study more broadly: Microbial exposure reportedly drives polyclonal innate γδ T cell expansion after birth.

TCRdb re-called the reads using CATT. The table records more than 350 gamma-chain clones, under 35% of them present only once. This rearrangement joins TRGV9 to TRGJP1. The sequence came from a child who was a newborn, infant or young child, either healthy, febrile or measles-vaccinated (not recorded which). The material sequenced was blood. DNA of the CDR3: TGTGCCTTGTGGGAGGTGGAATCGAGAGGTTGGTTCAAGATATTT. This encodes CALWEVESRGWFKIF.